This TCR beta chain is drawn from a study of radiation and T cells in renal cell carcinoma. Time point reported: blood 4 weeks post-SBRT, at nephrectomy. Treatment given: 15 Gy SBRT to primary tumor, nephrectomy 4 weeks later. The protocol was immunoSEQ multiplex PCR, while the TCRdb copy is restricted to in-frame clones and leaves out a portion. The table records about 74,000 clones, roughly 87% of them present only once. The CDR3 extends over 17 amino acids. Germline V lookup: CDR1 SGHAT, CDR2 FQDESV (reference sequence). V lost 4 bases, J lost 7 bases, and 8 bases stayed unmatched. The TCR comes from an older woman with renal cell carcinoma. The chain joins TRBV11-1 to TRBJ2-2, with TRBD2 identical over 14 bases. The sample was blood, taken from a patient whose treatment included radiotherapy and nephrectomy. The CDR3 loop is CASSSGLAGGPGGELFF. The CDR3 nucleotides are TGTGCCAGCAGCTCCGGACTAGCGGGGGGCCCAGGCGGGGAGCTGTTTTTT.